This TCR beta chain was sequenced in a study of CD8 T cells in Susac syndrome. Random-hexamer reverse transcription was applied to roughly 0.5 to 1 ug RNA. TCRdb recomputed calls from the immunoSEQ multiplex PCR reads with MiXCR, one row per CDR3 protein. The sample carries approximately 80,000 distinct CDR3 sequences, roughly 90% recorded once. V lost 6 bases and J lost 5; bases outside the gene matches: 5. CDR3 size: 14 residues. From germline, CDR1 is DFQATT and CDR2 SNEGSKA (reference sequence). This receptor was obtained from a human donor with multiple sclerosis. The source material was CD8+ T cells from PBMCs. This rearrangement joins TRBV20-1 to TRBJ2-2, with 11 bases matching TRBD2. This chain's CDR3 is CSAYSGRGTGELFF. CDR3 coding DNA: TGCAGTGCATATAGCGGGAGGGGGACCGGGGAGCTGTTTTTT.